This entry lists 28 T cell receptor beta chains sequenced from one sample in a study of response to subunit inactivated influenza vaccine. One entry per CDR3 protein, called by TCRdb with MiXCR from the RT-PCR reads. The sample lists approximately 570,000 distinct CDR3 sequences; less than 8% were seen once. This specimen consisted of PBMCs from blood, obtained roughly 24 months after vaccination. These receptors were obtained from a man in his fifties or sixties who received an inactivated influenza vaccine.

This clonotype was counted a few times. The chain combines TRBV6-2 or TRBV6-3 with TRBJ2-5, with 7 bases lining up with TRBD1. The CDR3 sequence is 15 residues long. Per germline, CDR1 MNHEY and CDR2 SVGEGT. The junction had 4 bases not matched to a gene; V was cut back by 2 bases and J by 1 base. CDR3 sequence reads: CASSYTGQFQETQYF. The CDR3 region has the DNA TGTGCCAGCAGTTACACGGGACAGTTCCAAGAGACCCAGTACTTC.

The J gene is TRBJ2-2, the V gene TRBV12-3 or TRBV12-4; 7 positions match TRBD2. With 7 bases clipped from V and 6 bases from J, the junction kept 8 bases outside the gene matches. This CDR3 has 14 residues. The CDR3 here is CASNRQGGPGELFF. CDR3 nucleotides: TGTGCCAGCAACCGGCAGGGAGGGCCCGGGGAGCTGTTTTTT.

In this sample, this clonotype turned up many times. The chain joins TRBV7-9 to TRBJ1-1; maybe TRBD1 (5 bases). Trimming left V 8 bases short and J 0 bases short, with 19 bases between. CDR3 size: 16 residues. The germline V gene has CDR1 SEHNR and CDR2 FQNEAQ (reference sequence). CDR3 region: CASPGEGRGLNTEAFF. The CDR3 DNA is TGTGCCAGCCCGGGCGAAGGGAGGGGTTTGAACACTGAAGCTTTCTTT.

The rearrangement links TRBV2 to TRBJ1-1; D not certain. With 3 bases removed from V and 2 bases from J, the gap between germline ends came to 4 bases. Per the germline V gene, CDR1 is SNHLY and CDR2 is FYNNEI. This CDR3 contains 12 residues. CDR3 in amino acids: CASSDSNTEAFF. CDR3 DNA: TGTGCCAGCAGTGACTCAAACACTGAAGCTTTCTTT.

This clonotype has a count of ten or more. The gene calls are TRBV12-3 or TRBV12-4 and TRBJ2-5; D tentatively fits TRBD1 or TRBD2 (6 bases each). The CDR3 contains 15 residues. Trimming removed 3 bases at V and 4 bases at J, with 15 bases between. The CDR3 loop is CASSFGGHARETQYF. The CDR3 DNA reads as TGTGCCAGCAGTTTTGGGGGGCATGCGAGAGAGACCCAGTACTTC.

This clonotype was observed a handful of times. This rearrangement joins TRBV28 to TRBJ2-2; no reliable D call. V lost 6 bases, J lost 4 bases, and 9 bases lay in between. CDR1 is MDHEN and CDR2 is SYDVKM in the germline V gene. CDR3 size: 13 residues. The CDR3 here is CASSHYTTGELFF. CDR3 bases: TGTGCCAGCAGCCATTACACCACCGGGGAGCTGTTTTTT.

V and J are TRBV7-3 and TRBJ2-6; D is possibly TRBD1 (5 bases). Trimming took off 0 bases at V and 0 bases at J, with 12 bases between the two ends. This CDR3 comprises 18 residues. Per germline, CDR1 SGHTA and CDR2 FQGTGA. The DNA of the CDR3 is TGTGCCAGCAGCTTAACGGGGCACTTAATCTCTGGGGCCAACGTCCTGACTTTC. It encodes CASSLTGHLISGANVLTF. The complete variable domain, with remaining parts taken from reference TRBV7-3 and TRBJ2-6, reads GAGVSQTPSNKVTEKGKYVELRCDPISGHTALYWYRQSLGQGPEFLIYFQGTGAADDSGLPNDRFFAVRPEGSVSTLKIQRTERGDSAVYLCASSLTGHLISGANVLTFGAGSRLTVL.

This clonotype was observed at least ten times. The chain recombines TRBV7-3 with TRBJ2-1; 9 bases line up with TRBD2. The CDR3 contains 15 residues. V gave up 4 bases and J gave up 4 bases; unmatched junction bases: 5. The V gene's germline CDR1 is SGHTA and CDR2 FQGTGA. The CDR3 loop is CASSWLAGPYNEQFF. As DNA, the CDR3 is TGTGCCAGCAGCTGGCTAGCGGGACCTTACAATGAGCAGTTCTTC.

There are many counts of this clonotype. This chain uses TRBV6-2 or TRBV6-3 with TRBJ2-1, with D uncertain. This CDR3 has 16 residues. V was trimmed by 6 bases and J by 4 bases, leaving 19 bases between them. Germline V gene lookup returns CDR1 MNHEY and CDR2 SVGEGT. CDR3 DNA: TGTGCCAGCAGCACCCTGTCTTTGTTGACTTACAATGAGCAGTTCTTC. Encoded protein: CASSTLSLLTYNEQFF.

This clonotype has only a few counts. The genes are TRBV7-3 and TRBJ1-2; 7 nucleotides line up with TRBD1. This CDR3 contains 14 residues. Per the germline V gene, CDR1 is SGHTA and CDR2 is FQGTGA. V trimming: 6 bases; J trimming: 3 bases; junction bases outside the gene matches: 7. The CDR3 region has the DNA TGTGCCAGCAGTGCCTCCGGGACAGACTATGGCTACACCTTC. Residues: CASSASGTDYGYTF.

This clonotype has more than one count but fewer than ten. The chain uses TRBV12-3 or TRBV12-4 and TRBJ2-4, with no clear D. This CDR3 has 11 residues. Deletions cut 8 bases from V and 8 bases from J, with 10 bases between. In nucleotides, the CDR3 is TGTGCCAGCGGCTCCCTAGACATTCAGTACTTC. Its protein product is CASGSLDIQYF.

The CDR3 bases are TGCGCCAGCAGCCAAACAGCTAGCGTCGATTCCTACAATGAGCAGTTCTTC. Its protein product is CASSQTASVDSYNEQFF. The chain has TRBV4-3 and TRBJ2-1, with D perhaps matching TRBD2 (6 bases). This CDR3 region has 17 residues. V was shortened by 2 bases and J by 1 base, with 15 bases between the two germline ends. The germline gives CDR1 LGHNA, CDR2 YSLEER.

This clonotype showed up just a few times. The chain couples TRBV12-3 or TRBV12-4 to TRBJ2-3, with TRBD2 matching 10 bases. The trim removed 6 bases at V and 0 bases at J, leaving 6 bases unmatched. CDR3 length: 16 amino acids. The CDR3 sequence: CASRHTSGTSTDTQYF. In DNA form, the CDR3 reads TGTGCCAGCAGGCATACTAGCGGGACTAGCACAGATACGCAGTATTTT.

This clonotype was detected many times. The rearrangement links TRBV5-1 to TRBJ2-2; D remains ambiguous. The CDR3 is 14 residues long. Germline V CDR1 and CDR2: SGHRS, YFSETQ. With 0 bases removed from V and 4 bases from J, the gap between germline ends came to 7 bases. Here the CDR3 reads CASSLGGTTGELFF. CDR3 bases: TGCGCCAGCAGCTTGGGAGGTACCACCGGGGAGCTGTTTTTT.

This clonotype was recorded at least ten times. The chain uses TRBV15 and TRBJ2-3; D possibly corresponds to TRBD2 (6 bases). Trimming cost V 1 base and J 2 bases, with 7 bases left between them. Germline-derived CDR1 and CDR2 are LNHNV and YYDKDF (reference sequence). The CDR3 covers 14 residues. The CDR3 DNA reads TGTGCCACCAGCAGAGTAGCGGACACAGATACGCAGTATTTT. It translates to CATSRVADTDTQYF.

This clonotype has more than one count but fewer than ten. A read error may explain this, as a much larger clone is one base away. The DNA of the CDR3 is TGCTGTGCTAGACCGCCTAACAGGGGCAACCAAGAGACCCAGTACTTC. Encoded protein: CCARPPNRGNQETQYF. This chain connects TRBV20-1 to TRBJ2-5, with 7 bases identical to TRBD1. Germline V gene sequence: CDR1 DFQATT, CDR2 SNEGSKA (reference sequence). The CDR3 loop spans 16 amino acids.

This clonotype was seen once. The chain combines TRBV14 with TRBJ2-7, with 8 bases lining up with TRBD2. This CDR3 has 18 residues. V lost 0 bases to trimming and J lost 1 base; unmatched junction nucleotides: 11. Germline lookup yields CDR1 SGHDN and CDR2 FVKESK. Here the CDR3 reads CASSQDGLAGSYSYEQYF. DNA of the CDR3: TGTGCCAGCAGCCAAGATGGGCTAGCGGGCTCATATTCCTACGAGCAGTACTTC.

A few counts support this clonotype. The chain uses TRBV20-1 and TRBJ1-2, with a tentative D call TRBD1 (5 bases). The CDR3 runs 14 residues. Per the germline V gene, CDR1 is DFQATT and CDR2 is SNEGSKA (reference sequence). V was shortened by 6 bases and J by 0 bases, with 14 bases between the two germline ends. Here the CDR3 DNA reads TGCAGTGCAACCTCAGGGCCTGCTAACTATGGCTACACCTTC. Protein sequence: CSATSGPANYGYTF.

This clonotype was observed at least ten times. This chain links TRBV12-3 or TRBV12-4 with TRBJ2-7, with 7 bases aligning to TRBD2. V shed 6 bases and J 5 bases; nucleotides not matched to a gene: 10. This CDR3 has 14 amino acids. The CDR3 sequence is CASRQGTAGDEQYF. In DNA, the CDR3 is TGTGCCAGCAGACAAGGGACCGCGGGGGACGAGCAGTACTTC.

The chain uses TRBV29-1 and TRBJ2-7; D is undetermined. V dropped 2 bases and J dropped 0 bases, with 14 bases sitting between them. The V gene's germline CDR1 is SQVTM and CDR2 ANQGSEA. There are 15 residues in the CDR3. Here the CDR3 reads CSVELGVRGSYEQYF. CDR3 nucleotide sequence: TGCAGCGTTGAACTTGGGGTTCGAGGCTCCTACGAGCAGTACTTC.

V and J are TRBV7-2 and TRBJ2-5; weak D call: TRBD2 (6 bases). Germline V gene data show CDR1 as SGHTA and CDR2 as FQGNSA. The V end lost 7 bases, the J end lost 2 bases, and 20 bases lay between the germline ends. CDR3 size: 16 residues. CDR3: CASTLFIGGVQETQYF. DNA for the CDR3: TGTGCCAGCACCCTTTTTATCGGCGGGGTTCAAGAGACCCAGTACTTC.

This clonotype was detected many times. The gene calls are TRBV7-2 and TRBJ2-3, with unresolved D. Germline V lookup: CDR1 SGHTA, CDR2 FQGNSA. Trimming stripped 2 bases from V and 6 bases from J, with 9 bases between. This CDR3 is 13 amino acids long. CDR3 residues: CASSLPGGDTQYF. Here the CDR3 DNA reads TGTGCCAGCAGCTTACCTGGCGGCGATACGCAGTATTTT.

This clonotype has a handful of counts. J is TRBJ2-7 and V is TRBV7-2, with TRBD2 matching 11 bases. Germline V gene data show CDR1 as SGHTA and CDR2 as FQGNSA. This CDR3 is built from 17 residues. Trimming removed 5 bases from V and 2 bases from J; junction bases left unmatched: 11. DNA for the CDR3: TGTGCCAGCAGCCCCCGGCCTACTAGCGGGGGACCCTACGAGCAGTACTTC. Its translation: CASSPRPTSGGPYEQYF.

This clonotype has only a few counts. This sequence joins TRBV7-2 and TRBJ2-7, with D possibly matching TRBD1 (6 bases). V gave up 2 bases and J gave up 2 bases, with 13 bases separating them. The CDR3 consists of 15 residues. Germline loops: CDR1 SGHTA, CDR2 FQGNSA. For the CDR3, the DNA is TGTGCCAGCAGCTTAATAACAGGGATCCCCTACGAGCAGTACTTC. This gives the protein CASSLITGIPYEQYF.

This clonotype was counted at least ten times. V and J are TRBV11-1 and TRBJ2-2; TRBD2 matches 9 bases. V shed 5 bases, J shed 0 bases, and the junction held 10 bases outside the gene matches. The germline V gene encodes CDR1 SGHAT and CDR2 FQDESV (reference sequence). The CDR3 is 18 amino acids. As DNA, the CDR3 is TGTGCCAGCAGCCCTCCGGAGCGGGGGGACCCGAACACCGGGGAGCTGTTTTTT. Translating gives CASSPPERGDPNTGELFF.

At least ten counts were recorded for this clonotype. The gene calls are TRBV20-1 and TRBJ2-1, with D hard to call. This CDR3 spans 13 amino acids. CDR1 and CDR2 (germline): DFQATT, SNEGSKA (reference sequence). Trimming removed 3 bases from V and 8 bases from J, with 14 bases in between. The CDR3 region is CSARQVPPDEQFF. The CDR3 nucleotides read TGCAGTGCTAGGCAGGTCCCGCCCGATGAGCAGTTCTTC.

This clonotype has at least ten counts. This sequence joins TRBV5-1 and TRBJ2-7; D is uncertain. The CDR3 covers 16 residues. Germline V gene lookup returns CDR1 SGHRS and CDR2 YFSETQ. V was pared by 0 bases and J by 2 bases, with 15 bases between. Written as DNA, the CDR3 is TGCGCCAGCAGCTTGGGGGTGGGCGATGGAGCCTACGAGCAGTACTTC. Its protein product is CASSLGVGDGAYEQYF.

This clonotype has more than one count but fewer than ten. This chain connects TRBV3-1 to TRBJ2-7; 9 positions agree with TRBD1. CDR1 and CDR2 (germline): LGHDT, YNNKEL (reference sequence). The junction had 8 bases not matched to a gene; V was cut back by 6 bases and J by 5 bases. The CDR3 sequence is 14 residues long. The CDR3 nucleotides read TGTGCCAGCAGTCAGACAGGGGGTATGAACGAGCAGTACTTC. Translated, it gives CASSQTGGMNEQYF.